The source of this TCR beta chain is a study of control samples from healthy donors and cancer patients. This clone was picked up one time. The germline CDR1 and CDR2 sequences are SNHLY and FYNNEI. Trimming at V came to 1 base and at J to 2 bases, leaving 5 bases not matched to a gene. The CDR3 loop spans 16 amino acids. Method: immunoSEQ multiplex PCR; TCRdb's copy keeps in-frame clones and lacks some. The profile shows 130,000 or so clones, around nine tenths of them singletons. The TCR sequence derives from a middle-aged man in good health. The chain recombines TRBV2 with TRBJ2-1; TRBD2 agrees at 7 bases. The sample was blood. The CDR3 loop is CASSEGPRGAYNEQFF. The DNA of the CDR3 is TGTGCCAGCAGTGAAGGCCCCCGGGGGGCCTACAATGAGCAGTTCTTC.